This T cell receptor beta chain stems from a study of Ad26.COV2.S vaccination and SARS-CoV-2 variants. This CDR3 has 10 residues. The germline V and J ends were trimmed by 4 bases and 4 bases, with 5 bases remaining between them. Germline-derived CDR1 and CDR2 are SQVTM and ANQGSEA. Measured with immunoSEQ multiplex PCR; TCRdb has only the in-frame clones, and not every one. The profile shows about 350,000 clones, 92% of them singletons. Comment on this clone: Antigen specificity is unknown.

General observations from the study: Recipients of either vaccine or placebo displayed similar breadth of non-spike TCRs. Among vaccine recipients, spike-specific TCR breadth exceeded that of placebo recipients. The TCR breadth and depth analyses may have understated or missed part of the total T cell responses.

V is TRBV29-1 and J is TRBJ2-7; D not resolved. The sequenced sample was peripheral blood, obtained after recovery from COVID-19. The receptor's source is a human donor who had recovered from COVID-19. CDR3 sequence (DNA): TGCAGCGTTGTAGAGTACGAGCAGTACTTC. Residues: CSVVEYEQYF.